This is a list of T cell receptor beta chains from one sample in a study of response to subunit inactivated influenza vaccine. TCRdb redid the calling of the RT-PCR reads with MiXCR, one entry per CDR3 protein. The data contain roughly 460,000 distinct CDR3 sequences, around 9.9% of them singletons. The source material was PBMCs from blood, sampled roughly 46 days after vaccination. Receptors were obtained from a man aged 50-59 years who received an inactivated influenza vaccine. CDR3s include the opening cysteine and the closing phenylalanine or tryptophan. D genes are given only for firm matches. Expanded clones are given a class, and other clones once, few, many or no size at all.

J	D	V	size	CDR3	DNA
TRBJ2-1	TRBD2	TRBV7-8	many	CASSLGSGSGVDEQFF	TGTGCCAGCAGCTTAGGTAGCGGGAGTGGGGTCGATGAGCAGTTCTTC
TRBJ2-2	TRBD2	TRBV7-2	-	CASSLSSSGSAGELFF	TGTGCCAGCAGCCTATCCTCTAGCGGGAGCGCCGGGGAGCTGTTTTTT
TRBJ2-5	-	TRBV5-1	few	CASRGPDVQYQETQYF	TGCGCCAGCAGGGGCCCTGACGTCCAGTACCAAGAGACCCAGTACTTC
TRBJ2-5	-	TRBV28	-	CASSFPLGSGDETQYF	TGTGCCAGCAGTTTCCCCCTTGGAAGCGGAGATGAGACCCAGTACTTC
TRBJ1-5	TRBD1	TRBV25-1	-	CASLDRAGQPQHF	TGTGCCAGCCTGGACAGGGCTGGTCAGCCCCAGCATTTT
TRBJ2-5	-	TRBV11-2	-	CASSFFRTGIQETQYF	TGTGCCAGCAGCTTTTTCCGAACAGGGATACAAGAGACCCAGTACTTC
TRBJ2-1	TRBD1	TRBV7-3	few	CASSRTGGFGEQFF	TGTGCCAGCAGTCGGACAGGGGGCTTCGGTGAGCAGTTCTTC
TRBJ2-7	TRBD1	TRBV7-9	-	CASNQVGDRAFEQYF	TGTGCCAGCAACCAAGTCGGAGACAGGGCGTTCGAGCAGTACTTC
TRBJ2-7	TRBD1	TRBV7-8	-	CASSPRWDSYEQYF	TGTGCCAGCAGCCCTAGGTGGGACAGCTACGAGCAGTACTTC
TRBJ2-1	TRBD2	TRBV20-1	many	CSARWTSGRTRNEQFF	TGCAGTGCTAGATGGACTAGCGGGAGGACTAGGAATGAGCAGTTCTTC
TRBJ2-3	-	TRBV12-3/TRBV12-4	-	CASSFSYRTDTQYF	TGTGCCAGCAGTTTTAGCTACCGCACAGATACGCAGTATTTT
TRBJ1-5	-	TRBV20-1	few	CSASRGGGRVHQPQHF	TGCAGTGCTAGTCGCGGTGGGGGGAGGGTGCATCAGCCCCAGCATTTT
TRBJ2-7	TRBD2	TRBV20-1	few	CSAIAASGSRHEQYF	TGCAGTGCTATTGCTGCTAGCGGGAGTAGACACGAGCAGTACTTC
TRBJ1-1	-	TRBV10-3	many	CAISERGNTEAFF	TGTGCCATCAGTGAGAGGGGTAACACTGAAGCTTTCTTT
TRBJ2-2	-	TRBV12-3/TRBV12-4	few	CASTSMGELFF	TGTGCCAGCACATCCATGGGGGAGCTGTTTTTT
TRBJ1-5	-	TRBV10-3	few	CAISESGELNQPQHF	TGTGCCATCAGTGAGTCGGGGGAACTCAATCAGCCCCAGCATTTT
TRBJ2-2	-	TRBV6-5	-	CASSYLISGTATGELFF	TGTGCCAGCAGTTACCTAATCAGCGGGACAGCCACCGGGGAGCTGTTTTTT
TRBJ2-3	TRBD1	TRBV12-3/TRBV12-4	many	CASRPRQGVVDTQYF	TGTGCCAGCAGACCCAGGCAGGGGGTAGTAGATACGCAGTATTTT
TRBJ2-1	-	TRBV24-1	many	CATSDLTVNNEQFF	TGTGCCACCAGTGATTTGACAGTCAACAATGAGCAGTTCTTC
TRBJ2-7	-	TRBV15	many	CATSRESSYEQYF	TGTGCCACCAGCAGAGAGAGCTCCTACGAGCAGTACTTC
TRBJ2-5	-	TRBV5-1	many	CASSLIAKETQYF	TGCGCCAGCAGCTTGATAGCGAAAGAGACCCAGTACTTC
TRBJ2-7	TRBD1	TRBV11-2	many	CASSPLTGGYEQYF	TGTGCCAGCAGCCCGTTGACAGGGGGCTACGAGCAGTACTTC
TRBJ1-3	-	TRBV11-2	-	CASSPQALGNTIYF	TGTGCCAGCAGCCCCCAGGCTCTTGGAAACACCATATATTTT
TRBJ2-3	TRBD2	TRBV4-3	few	CASSQEAGTSGADTQYF	TGCGCCAGCAGCCAAGAGGCCGGGACTAGCGGGGCAGATACGCAGTATTTT
TRBJ1-5	-	TRBV6-5	-	CASSYSDNSNQPQHF	TGTGCCAGCAGTTACTCGGATAACAGCAATCAGCCCCAGCATTTT
TRBJ2-3	-	TRBV10-3	-	CATQGGGGPVDTQYF	TGTGCCACCCAGGGAGGGGGGGGGCCTGTTGATACGCAGTATTTT
TRBJ2-7	TRBD2	TRBV20-1	few	CSAQGTSGGHYEQYF	TGCAGTGCTCAAGGGACTAGCGGGGGGCACTACGAGCAGTACTTC
TRBJ1-1	-	TRBV11-2	few	CASSASQGRGTEAFF	TGTGCCAGCAGCGCCTCACAGGGAAGAGGCACTGAAGCTTTCTTT
TRBJ2-3	TRBD2	TRBV7-9	-	CASSPFPAGHTDTQYF	TGTGCCAGCAGCCCCTTTCCAGCGGGGCACACAGATACGCAGTATTTT
TRBJ2-2	-	TRBV5-1	many	CASSTDRLTGELFF	TGCGCCAGCAGTACGGACAGATTAACCGGGGAGCTGTTTTTT
TRBJ1-2	-	TRBV7-2	many	CASSLASGLYGYTF	TGTGCCAGCAGCTTAGCGTCAGGCCTCTATGGCTACACCTTC
TRBJ1-4	TRBD1	TRBV12-3/TRBV12-4	few	CASSLASRGQGLATNEKLFF	TGTGCCAGCAGTTTAGCTAGTCGGGGACAGGGACTCGCAACTAATGAAAAACTGTTTTTT
TRBJ2-5	TRBD1	TRBV20-1	-	CSASRQGQETQYF	TGCAGTGCTTCTCGACAGGGGCAAGAGACCCAGTACTTC
TRBJ1-5	TRBD1	TRBV12-3/TRBV12-4	many	CASSQGAGQPQHF	TGTGCCAGCAGTCAGGGGGCGGGTCAGCCCCAGCATTTT
TRBJ1-5	TRBD1	TRBV6-1	few	CASSATGFGQPQHF	TGTGCCAGCAGTGCGACAGGGTTCGGTCAGCCCCAGCATTTT
TRBJ2-1	-	TRBV6-1	-	CAGNEGGRYNEQFF	TGTGCCGGAAACGAGGGGGGGCGCTACAATGAGCAGTTCTTC
TRBJ2-7	TRBD1	TRBV18	few	CASSKGQGFAHEQYF	TGTGCCAGCAGTAAGGGACAGGGTTTTGCCCACGAGCAGTACTTC
TRBJ2-3	TRBD1	TRBV5-1	few	CASSLGQSRTDTQYF	TGCGCCAGCAGCCTGGGACAGAGCCGCACAGATACGCAGTATTTT
TRBJ2-3	TRBD2	TRBV6-2/TRBV6-3	few	CASTLSSGGRPTQYF	TGTGCCAGCACCCTATCTAGCGGGGGGCGTCCTACGCAGTATTTT
TRBJ2-1	TRBD2	TRBV20-1	few	CSARLGLAGPPSFNYNEQFF	TGCAGTGCTAGATTGGGACTAGCGGGGCCACCTAGCTTTAACTACAATGAGCAGTTCTTC
TRBJ1-5	-	TRBV10-3	many	CAISDGGPINQPQHF	TGTGCCATCAGTGATGGGGGTCCGATAAATCAGCCCCAGCATTTT
TRBJ2-5	-	TRBV30	few	CAWSPGNAQTQYF	TGTGCCTGGAGTCCCGGGAACGCCCAGACCCAGTACTTC